The 20 T cell receptor beta chains below were found in one sample sequenced in a study of OX40 agonist ivuxolimab in advanced cancers. Sequenced by immunoSEQ multiplex PCR; TCRdb stores in-frame clones only, minus some. The table includes some 80,000 clones, around four fifths detected once. Sample: CD4+ or CD8+ T cells sorted from blood, taken in a trial of the OX40 agonist ivuxolimab. These receptors were collected from an adult with an advanced solid tumor such as melanoma, head and neck, liver or kidney cancer.

The chain joins TRBV5-4 to TRBJ2-1, with TRBD2 identical over 7 bases. The CDR3 covers 15 residues. The junction had 10 bases not matched to a gene; V was cut back by 3 bases and J by 7 bases. CDR1 is SGHNT and CDR2 is YYREEE in the germline V gene (reference sequence). The CDR3 spells CASSSWREKRNEQFF. DNA for the CDR3: TGTGCCAGCAGCTCCTGGCGGGAGAAGAGAAATGAGCAGTTCTTC.

The chain couples TRBV2 to TRBJ2-5; possibly TRBD2 for D (5 bases). V was trimmed by 2 bases and J by 2 bases, leaving 15 bases between them. The length of the CDR3 is 16 residues. CDR1 is SNHLY, CDR2 FYNNEI, per germline. CDR3 region: CASSEPERALQETQYF. As DNA, the CDR3 is TGTGCCAGCAGTGAACCTGAGAGGGCTTTACAAGAGACCCAGTACTTC.

V gene TRBV19 combines with J gene TRBJ2-2; weak D call: TRBD1 (5 bases). The germline gives CDR1 LNHDA, CDR2 SQIVND (reference sequence). The V gene lost 2 bases and the J gene lost 1 base, with 17 bases spanning the gap. The CDR3 has 18 residues. The CDR3, as DNA: TGTGCCAGTAGTATATCCCCAGGGCTAAAGGGGAACACCGGGGAGCTGTTTTTT. Protein: CASSISPGLKGNTGELFF.

This chain uses TRBV12-5 with TRBJ1-4; a possible D gene is TRBD1 (5 bases). V dropped 5 bases and J dropped 7 bases, with 23 bases sitting between them. Germline lookup yields CDR1 LGHNT and CDR2 FRNRAP. The CDR3 spans 17 residues. This CDR3 reads CASGIPRALPGGEKLFF. DNA of the CDR3: TGTGCTAGTGGTATACCCCGGGCCCTTCCCGGGGGTGAAAAACTGTTTTTT.

The V call is TRBV4-2, the J call TRBJ1-2; D is perhaps TRBD1 (5 bases). This CDR3 contains 14 residues. V lost 5 bases and J 3 bases, leaving 13 bases between the germline ends. Per the germline V gene, CDR1 is LGHNA and CDR2 is YNFKEQ. This CDR3 reads CASSLRGKDYGYTF. CDR3 nucleotide sequence: TGTGCCAGCAGCTTGCGGGGGAAGGACTATGGCTACACCTTC.

The chain has TRBV2 and TRBJ1-1; 7 nucleotides match TRBD1. CDR1 is SNHLY, CDR2 FYNNEI, per germline. Trimming at V came to 5 bases and at J to 5 bases, leaving 8 bases not matched to a gene. The CDR3 sequence is 14 residues long. CDR3 sequence reads: CASSLQGRGTEAFF. For the CDR3, the DNA is TGTGCCAGCAGTTTACAGGGGAGGGGAACTGAAGCTTTCTTT.

The chain carries TRBV5-1 and TRBJ2-7; D possibly uses TRBD1 or TRBD2 (5 bases each). Trimming stripped 4 bases from V and 0 bases from J, with 17 bases between. In germline, CDR1 is SGHRS, CDR2 YFSETQ. CDR3 length equals 16 residues. The CDR3 DNA sequence: TGCGCCAGCAGCGGGCCACGAGGGGTCAACTCCTACGAGCAGTACTTC. Residues: CASSGPRGVNSYEQYF.

The CDR3 DNA follows: TGTGCCAGCAGCAACCCCGGGGCTGAATCGTATGGCTACACCTTC. Amino acids: CASSNPGAESYGYTF. This chain links TRBV7-2 with TRBJ1-2, with D tentatively TRBD1 (5 bases). The germline CDR1 and CDR2 sequences are SGHTA and FQGNSA. V was shortened by 5 bases and J by 5 bases, with 18 bases between the two germline ends. The CDR3 totals 15 residues.

The CDR3 reads CASSGGTSGSGNEQFF. The CDR3 bases are TGTGCCAGCAGCGGAGGGACTAGCGGGAGTGGTAATGAGCAGTTCTTC. The gene calls are TRBV7-7 and TRBJ2-1; 14 bases agree with TRBD2. J gave up 7 bases and V 5 bases, and 7 bases lay outside the gene matches. The CDR3 loop spans 16 amino acids. Per the germline V gene, CDR1 is SSHAT and CDR2 is FNYEAQ (reference sequence). Supplemented by reference TRBV7-7 and TRBJ2-1, the full variable domain reads GAGVSQSPRYKVTKRGQDVTLRCDPISSHATLYWYQQALGQGPEFLTYFNYEAQPDKSGLPSDRFSAERPEGSISTLTIQRTEQRDSAMYRCASSGGTSGSGNEQFFGPGTRLTVL.

This sequence joins TRBV6-4 and TRBJ2-3, with TRBD1 as a possible D gene (5 bases). CDR3 size: 15 residues. Germline lookup yields CDR1 MRHNA and CDR2 SNTAGT. Trimming removed 3 bases at V and 1 base at J, with 11 bases between. The CDR3 bases are TGTGCCAGCAGTGAAAACCTGGGGCGCACAGATACGCAGTATTTT. Residues: CASSENLGRTDTQYF.

The CDR3 DNA sequence: TGTGCTAGTGGCCGGACGGGCAGCTCCTACGAGCAGTACTTC. Its protein is CASGRTGSSYEQYF. The chain has TRBV12-5 and TRBJ2-7, with no clear D. This CDR3 has 14 residues. Germline CDR1 reads LGHNT; CDR2 reads FRNRAP. V was cut by 6 bases and J by 0 bases, with 12 bases left in between. The full variable domain, with the rest looked up from reference TRBV12-5 and TRBJ2-7, is DARVTQTPRHKVTEMGQEVTMRCQPILGHNTVFWYRQTMMQGLELLAYFRNRAPLDDSGMPKDRFSAEMPDATLATLKIQPSEPRDSAVYFCASGRTGSSYEQYFGPGTRLTVT.

The chain is built from TRBV11-2 and TRBJ2-2; TRBD2 agrees at 10 bases. The germline V gene encodes CDR1 SGHAT and CDR2 FQNNGV. The CDR3 loop spans 18 amino acids. V trimming: 4 bases; J trimming: 5 bases; junction bases outside the gene matches: 13. The CDR3, as DNA: TGTGCCAGCAGCTCATCTAACCCTCTAGCGGGAGAGACCGGGGAGCTGTTTTTT. It encodes CASSSSNPLAGETGELFF.

V is TRBV7-6 and J is TRBJ1-1, with D uncertain. Germline V CDR1 and CDR2: SGHVS, FNYEAQ. This CDR3 has 15 residues. Trimming shortened V by 5 bases and J by 0 bases, and 13 bases separated the two germline ends. CDR3 bases: TGTGCCAGCAGCCCTCGGGCCCTCATGAACACTGAAGCTTTCTTT. Protein product: CASSPRALMNTEAFF. The whole variable domain, remainder taken from reference TRBV7-6 and TRBJ1-1, is GAGVSQSPRYKVTKRGQDVALRCDPISGHVSLYWYRQALGQGPEFLTYFNYEAQQDKSGLPNDRFSAERPEGSISTLTIQRTEQRDSAMYRCASSPRALMNTEAFFGQGTRLTVV.

This clone has just a few counts. The CDR3 loop is CASSETEGGKLFF. DNA for the CDR3: TGTGCCAGCAGTGAAACGGAGGGAGGGAAACTGTTTTTT. The V gene is TRBV2, the J gene TRBJ1-4; D is ambiguous. The CDR3 has 13 amino acids. Trimming cost V 2 bases and J 11 bases, with 12 bases left between them. Germline CDR1 SNHLY, CDR2 FYNNEI.

CDR3 nucleotide sequence: TGTGCCATCCGCACTAGCGGGGTACATGAGCAGTTCTTC. This codes for CAIRTSGVHEQFF. The chain carries TRBV6-1 and TRBJ2-1; 10 bases are a match to TRBD2. CDR1 is MNHNS and CDR2 is SASEGT in the germline V gene. This CDR3 spans 13 amino acids. V dropped 10 bases and J dropped 8; count of bases not matched to a gene: 8.

The table lists this clone with a count of one. The chain joins TRBV6-6 to TRBJ1-1, with TRBD1 identical over 10 bases. This CDR3 has 15 residues. V lost 6 bases, J lost 1 base, and 5 bases stayed unmatched. The germline V gene encodes CDR1 MNHNY and CDR2 SVGAGI (reference sequence). This CDR3 is CASRGQGKGNTEAFF. CDR3 sequence (DNA): TGTGCCAGCAGGGGACAGGGGAAGGGGAACACTGAAGCTTTCTTT.

J is TRBJ2-3 and V is TRBV30, with 16 bases identical to TRBD2. V shed 0 bases, J shed 4 bases, and the junction held 4 bases outside the gene matches. Germline V gives CDR1 GTSNPN, CDR2 SVGIG (reference sequence). The CDR3 has 17 amino acids. The CDR3 loop is CAWSVRGLAGGADTQYF. The CDR3 nucleotides are TGTGCCTGGAGTGTACGGGGACTAGCGGGAGGGGCAGATACGCAGTATTTT.

This CDR3 reads CASSSDPPGQGTNTEAFF. The DNA of the CDR3 is TGTGCCAGCAGCTCAGACCCTCCGGGACAGGGAACGAACACTGAAGCTTTCTTT. The V and J genes are TRBV7-2 and TRBJ1-1; 9 bases agree with TRBD1. The CDR3 has 18 amino acids. With V trimmed by 4 bases and J by 1 base, 13 bases remained unmatched. Germline V CDR1 and CDR2: SGHTA, FQGNSA.

This clone was counted once. The genes are TRBV9 and TRBJ2-3, with 7 bases identical to TRBD2. Per the germline V gene, CDR1 is SGDLS and CDR2 is YYNGEE. The CDR3 spans 15 residues. V lost 0 bases, J lost 0 bases, and 1 base stayed unmatched. Written as DNA, the CDR3 is TGTGCCAGCAGCGTAGTGGGGGGGAGCACAGATACGCAGTATTTT. It yields the protein CASSVVGGSTDTQYF.

Within the sample, this clone is medium-sized. This chain connects TRBV20-1 to TRBJ1-5; 9 bases line up with TRBD1. CDR3 length: 11 residues. The junction had 4 bases not matched to a gene; V was cut back by 3 bases and J by 13 bases. Germline V gives CDR1 DFQATT, CDR2 SNEGSKA (reference sequence). The CDR3 loop is CSARGQGSQHF. Here the CDR3 DNA reads TGCAGTGCTAGGGGACAGGGCTCACAGCATTTT.